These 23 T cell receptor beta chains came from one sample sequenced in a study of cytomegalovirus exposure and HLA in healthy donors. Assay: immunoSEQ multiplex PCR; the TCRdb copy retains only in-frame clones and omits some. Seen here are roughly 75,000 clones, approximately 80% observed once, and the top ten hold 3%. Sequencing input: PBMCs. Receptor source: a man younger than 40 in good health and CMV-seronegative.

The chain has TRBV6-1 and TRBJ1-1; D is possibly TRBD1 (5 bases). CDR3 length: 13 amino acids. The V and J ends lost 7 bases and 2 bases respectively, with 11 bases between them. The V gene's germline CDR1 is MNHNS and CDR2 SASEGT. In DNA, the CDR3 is TGTGCCAGCAATATCCAGGGCAACACTGAAGCTTTCTTT. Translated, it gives CASNIQGNTEAFF.

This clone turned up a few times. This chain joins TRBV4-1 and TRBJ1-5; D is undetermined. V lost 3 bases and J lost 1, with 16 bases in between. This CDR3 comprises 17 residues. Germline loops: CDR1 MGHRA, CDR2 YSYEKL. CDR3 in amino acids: CASSHPGRQKSNQPQHF. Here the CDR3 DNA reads TGCGCCAGCAGCCACCCTGGGAGGCAGAAAAGCAATCAGCCCCAGCATTTT.

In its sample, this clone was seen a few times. CDR3 region: CASSEGTGANTEAFF. CDR3 nucleotides: TGTGCCAGCAGTGAAGGGACAGGGGCAAACACTGAAGCTTTCTTT. V and J are TRBV6-4 and TRBJ1-1, with 10 bases matching TRBD1. Trimming cost V 3 bases and J 2 bases; bases outside gene matches: 3. In germline, CDR1 is MRHNA, CDR2 SNTAGT. CDR3 size: 15 residues.

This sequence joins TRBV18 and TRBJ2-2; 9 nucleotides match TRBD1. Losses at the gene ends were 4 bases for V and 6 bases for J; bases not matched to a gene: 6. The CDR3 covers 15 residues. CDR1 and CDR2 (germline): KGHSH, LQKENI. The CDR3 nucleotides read TGTGCCAGCTCACTGGGACAGGGAGTCCCCGGGGAGCTGTTTTTT. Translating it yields CASSLGQGVPGELFF.

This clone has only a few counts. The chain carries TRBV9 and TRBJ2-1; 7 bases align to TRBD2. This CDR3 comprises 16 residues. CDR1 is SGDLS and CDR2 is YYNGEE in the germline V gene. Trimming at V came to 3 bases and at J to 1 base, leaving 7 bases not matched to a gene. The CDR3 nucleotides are TGTGCCAGCAGCGAGAGGACTAGTCGATCCTACAATGAGCAGTTCTTC. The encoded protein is CASSERTSRSYNEQFF.

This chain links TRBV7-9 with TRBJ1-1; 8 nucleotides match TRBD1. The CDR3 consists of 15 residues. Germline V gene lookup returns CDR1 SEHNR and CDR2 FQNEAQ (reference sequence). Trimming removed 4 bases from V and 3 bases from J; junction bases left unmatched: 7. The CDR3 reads CASSYTQGAHTEAFF. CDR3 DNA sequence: TGTGCCAGCAGCTACACCCAGGGGGCGCACACTGAAGCTTTCTTT.

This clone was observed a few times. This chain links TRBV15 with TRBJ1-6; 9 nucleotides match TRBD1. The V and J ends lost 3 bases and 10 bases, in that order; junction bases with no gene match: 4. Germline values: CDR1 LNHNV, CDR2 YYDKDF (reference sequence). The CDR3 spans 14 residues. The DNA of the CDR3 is TGTGCCACCAGCAGGGGGACAGGGTCCTCACCCCTCCACTTT. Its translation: CATSRGTGSSPLHF. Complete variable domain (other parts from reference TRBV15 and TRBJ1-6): DAMVIQNPRYQVTQFGKPVTLSCSQTLNHNVMYWYQQKSSQAPKLLFHYYDKDFNNEADTPDNFQSRRPNTSFCFLDIRSPGLGDTAMYLCATSRGTGSSPLHFGNGTRLTVT.

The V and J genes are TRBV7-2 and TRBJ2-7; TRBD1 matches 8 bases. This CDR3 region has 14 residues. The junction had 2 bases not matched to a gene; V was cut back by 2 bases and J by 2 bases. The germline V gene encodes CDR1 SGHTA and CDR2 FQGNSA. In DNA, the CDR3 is TGTGCCAGCAGCTTATGGACAGGGCCCTACGAGCAGTACGTC. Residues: CASSLWTGPYEQYV.

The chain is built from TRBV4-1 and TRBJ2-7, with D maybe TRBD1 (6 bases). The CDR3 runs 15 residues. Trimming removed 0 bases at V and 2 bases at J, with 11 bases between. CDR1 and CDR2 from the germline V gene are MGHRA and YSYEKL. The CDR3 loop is CASSQDQGGAYEQYF. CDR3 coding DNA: TGCGCCAGCAGCCAAGATCAAGGGGGAGCCTACGAGCAGTACTTC.

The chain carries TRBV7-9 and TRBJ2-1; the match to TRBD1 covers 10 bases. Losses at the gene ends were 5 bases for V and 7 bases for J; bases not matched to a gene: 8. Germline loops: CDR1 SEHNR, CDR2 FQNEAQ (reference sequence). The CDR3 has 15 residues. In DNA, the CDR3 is TGTGCCAGCAGCCAGGCGACAGGGGGCGTGAATGAGCAGTTCTTC. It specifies CASSQATGGVNEQFF.

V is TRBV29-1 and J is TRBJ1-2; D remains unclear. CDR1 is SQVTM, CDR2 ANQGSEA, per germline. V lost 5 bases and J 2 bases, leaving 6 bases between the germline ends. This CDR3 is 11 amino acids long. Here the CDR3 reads CSVPENYGYTF. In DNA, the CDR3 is TGCAGCGTTCCCGAGAACTATGGCTACACCTTC. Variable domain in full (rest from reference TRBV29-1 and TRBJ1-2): SAVISQKPSRDICQRGTSLTIQCQVDSQVTMMFWYRQQPGQSLTLIATANQGSEATYESGFVIDKFPISRPNLTFSTLTVSNMSPEDSSIYLCSVPENYGYTFGSGTRLTVV.

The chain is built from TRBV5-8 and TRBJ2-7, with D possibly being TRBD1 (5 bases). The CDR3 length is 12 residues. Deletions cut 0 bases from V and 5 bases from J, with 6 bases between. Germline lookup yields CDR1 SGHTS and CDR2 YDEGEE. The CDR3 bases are TGTGCCAGCAGCTTGGGCAGGGACGAGCAGTACTTC. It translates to CASSLGRDEQYF.

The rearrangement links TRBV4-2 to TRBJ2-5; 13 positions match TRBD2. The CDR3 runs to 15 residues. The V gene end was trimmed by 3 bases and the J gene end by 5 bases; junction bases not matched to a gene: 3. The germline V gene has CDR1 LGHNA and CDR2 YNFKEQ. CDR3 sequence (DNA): TGTGCCAGCAGCCAGGGGACTAGCGGGGACGAGACCCAGTACTTC. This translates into CASSQGTSGDETQYF.

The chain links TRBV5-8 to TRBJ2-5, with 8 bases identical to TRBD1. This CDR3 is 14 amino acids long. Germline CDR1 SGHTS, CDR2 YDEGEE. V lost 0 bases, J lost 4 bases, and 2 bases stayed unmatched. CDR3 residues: CASSLGTGLETQYF. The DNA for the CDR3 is TGTGCCAGCAGCTTGGGGACAGGGTTAGAGACCCAGTACTTC.

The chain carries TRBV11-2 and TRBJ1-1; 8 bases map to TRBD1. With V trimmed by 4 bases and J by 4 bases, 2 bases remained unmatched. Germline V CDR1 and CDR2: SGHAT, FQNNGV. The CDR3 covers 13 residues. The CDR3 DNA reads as TGTGCCAGCAGCTCAGACAGGGGCACTGAAGCTTTCTTT. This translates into CASSSDRGTEAFF.

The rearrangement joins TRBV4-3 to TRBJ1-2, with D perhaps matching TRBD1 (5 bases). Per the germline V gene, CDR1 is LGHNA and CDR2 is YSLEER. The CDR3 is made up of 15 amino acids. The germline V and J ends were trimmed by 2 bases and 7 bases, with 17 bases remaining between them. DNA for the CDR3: TGCGCCAGCAGCCAATCCAGGCAGGGTATTACTGGCTACACCTTC. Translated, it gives CASSQSRQGITGYTF.

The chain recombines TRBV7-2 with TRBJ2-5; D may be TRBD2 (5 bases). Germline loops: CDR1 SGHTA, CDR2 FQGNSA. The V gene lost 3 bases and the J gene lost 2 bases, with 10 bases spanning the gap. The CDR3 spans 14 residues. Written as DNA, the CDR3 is TGTGCCAGCAGCTTCAGCGGTACGCAAGAGACCCAGTACTTC. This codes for CASSFSGTQETQYF.

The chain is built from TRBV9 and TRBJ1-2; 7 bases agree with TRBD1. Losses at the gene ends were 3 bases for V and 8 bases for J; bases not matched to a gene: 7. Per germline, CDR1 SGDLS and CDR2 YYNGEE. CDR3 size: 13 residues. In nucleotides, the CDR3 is TGTGCCAGCAGCGCTGGACAGGAGGTGGGCTACACCTTC. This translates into CASSAGQEVGYTF.

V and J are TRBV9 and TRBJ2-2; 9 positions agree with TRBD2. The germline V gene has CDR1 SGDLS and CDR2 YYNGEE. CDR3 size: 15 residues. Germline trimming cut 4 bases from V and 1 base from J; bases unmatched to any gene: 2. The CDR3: CASSRRGGNTGELFF. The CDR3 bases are TGTGCCAGCAGCCGGCGGGGGGGGAACACCGGGGAGCTGTTTTTT.

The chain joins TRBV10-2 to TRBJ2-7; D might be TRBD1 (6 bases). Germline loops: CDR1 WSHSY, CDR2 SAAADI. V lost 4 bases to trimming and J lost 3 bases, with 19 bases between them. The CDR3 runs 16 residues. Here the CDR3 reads CASSVNRVVGGYEQYF. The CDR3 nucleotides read TGCGCCAGCAGTGTAAACAGGGTTGTGGGCGGCTACGAGCAGTACTTC.

The CDR3 protein is CASSPTAPELYEQYV. The DNA for the CDR3 is TGTGCCAGCAGTCCGACAGCCCCTGAGCTGTACGAGCAGTACGTC. The rearrangement joins TRBV6-1 to TRBJ2-7; possible D gene TRBD1, 5 bases. The CDR3 totals 15 residues. The V gene lost 5 bases and the J gene lost 4 bases, with 18 bases spanning the gap. CDR1 and CDR2 from the germline V gene are MNHNS and SASEGT.

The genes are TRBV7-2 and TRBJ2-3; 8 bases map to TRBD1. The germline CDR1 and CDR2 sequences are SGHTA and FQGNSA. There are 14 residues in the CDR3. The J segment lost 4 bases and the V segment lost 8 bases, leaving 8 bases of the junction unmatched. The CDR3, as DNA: TGTGCCAGCCTCCCAGGACAGGGCCCAGATACGCAGTATTTT. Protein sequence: CASLPGQGPDTQYF.

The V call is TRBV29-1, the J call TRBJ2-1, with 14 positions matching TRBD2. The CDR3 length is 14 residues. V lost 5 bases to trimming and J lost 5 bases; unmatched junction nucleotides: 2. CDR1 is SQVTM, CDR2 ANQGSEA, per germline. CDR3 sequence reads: CSVLTSGRDNEQFF. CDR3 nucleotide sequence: TGCAGCGTTTTGACTAGCGGGAGGGACAATGAGCAGTTCTTC.